One T cell receptor (beta chain) is described in this entry. Clones were sequenced by immunoSEQ multiplex PCR, and TCRdb holds only the in-frame ones, with some missing. This table has about 61,000 clones, over 70% appearing once. The sort gate was single viable CD3+CD4+CD8-CD45RO+ cells for memory CD4+ T cells. The CDR3 is 14 residues long. Trimming shortened V by 1 base and J by 1 base, and 8 bases separated the two germline ends. Germline values: CDR1 SGHRS, CDR2 YFSETQ. This entry belongs to a study of memory CD4+ T cells and cytomegalovirus serostatus. Source material: memory CD4+ T cells from blood. The chain joins TRBV5-1 to TRBJ1-1, with D possibly being TRBD1 (6 bases). The sequence was obtained from an adult in good health and CMV-seronegative. Some clones in this sample may be carry-over from other donors' samples. The CDR3 DNA follows: TGCGCCAGCAGCTTGAGGGACACGAACACTGAAGCTTTCTTT. This codes for CASSLRDTNTEAFF.